Listed below are T cell receptor beta chains from one sample, sequenced in a study of blood T cells in healthy people across ages. TCRdb redid the calling of the 5' RACE reads with MiXCR, one entry per CDR3 protein. The sample comprises approximately 690,000 distinct CDR3 sequences, approximately 59% of which are singletons, and more than 35% rests with the top ten. Sequencing used blood. The receptor source for this set is a man between 60 and 75 years old in good health. Both conserved end residues are part of each CDR3. A D gene is named only where the DNA matches it firmly. Expanded clones are given a class, and other clones once, few, many or no size at all.

clone_size j_call v_call d_call cdr3_nt cdr3_aa
- TRBJ2-3 TRBV12-3/TRBV12-4 TRBD2 TGTGCCAGCAGTTTGGCTAGCGGGGGTCAGGATACGCAGTATTTT CASSLASGGQDTQYF
few TRBJ2-5 TRBV12-3/TRBV12-4 TRBD2 TGTGCCAGCCGACTAGCGGGAGGGCCGTATGAGCAGTACTTC CASRLAGGPYEQYF
- TRBJ2-7 TRBV20-1 - TGCAGTGCTAGAAGCCGGGTGGACTACGAGCAGTACTTC CSARSRVDYEQYF
once TRBJ1-6 TRBV20-1 - TGCAGTGCTAGCGCCGGGACGGCTAATTCACCCCTCCACTTT CSASAGTANSPLHF
once TRBJ1-1 TRBV11-2 - TGTGCCAGCAGCCCAGGGGAGCAGAGTGAAGCTTTCTTT CASSPGEQSEAFF
- TRBJ2-3 TRBV24-1 TRBD2 TGTGCCACCAGTGATCCCACCGGAGGGCTAGCGGGGGCAGATACGCAGTATTTT CATSDPTGGLAGADTQYF
- TRBJ2-3 TRBV6-5 - TGTGCCAGCAGTTACTCGAACCAGGCTGCCCAAGATACGCAGTATTTT CASSYSNQAAQDTQYF
- TRBJ2-3 TRBV20-1 - TGCAGTGCTAGGACAGGTTGGGATACGCAGTATTTT CSARTGWDTQYF
once TRBJ1-6 TRBV9 - TGTGCCAGCAGCGTACGAGGGAATTTTGATTCACCCCTCCACTTT CASSVRGNFDSPLHF
- TRBJ1-2 TRBV18 TRBD1 TGTGCCAGCTCACCTGACAGGGACACTAACTATGGCTACACCTTC CASSPDRDTNYGYTF
- TRBJ2-3 TRBV7-9 - TGTGCCAGCAGCTTAGACCAGGGGATAGATACGCAGTATTTT CASSLDQGIDTQYF
few TRBJ2-5 TRBV7-6 - TGTGCCAGCAGCTCCCTCCGTGGGCTAGCTCAAGAGACCCAGTACTTC CASSSLRGLAQETQYF
- TRBJ1-1 TRBV4-1 TRBD1 TGCGCCAGCAGCCAAGAGGGACAGGGAGGGCCTGAAGCTTTCTTT CASSQEGQGGPEAFF
many TRBJ2-1 TRBV29-1 - TGCAGCGCCGACCTAGTAAATGAGCAGTTCTTC CSADLVNEQFF
- TRBJ2-7 TRBV5-1 TRBD2 TGCGCCAGCAGCCAACTAGCGGGACAAACCTACGAGCAGTACTTC CASSQLAGQTYEQYF
few TRBJ2-5 TRBV20-1 TRBD2 TGCAGTGCAAGCTTCGGGGGGACCCAGGGGACCCAGTACTTC CSASFGGTQGTQYF
- TRBJ1-1 TRBV29-1 - TGCAGCGCCCGGGGGGAGGTCGAAGCTTTCTTT CSARGEVEAFF
few TRBJ2-7 TRBV5-4 TRBD1 TGTGCCGGCGCCCGACAGGGGGCGGACGAGCAGTACTTC CAGARQGADEQYF
- TRBJ1-1 TRBV6-5 - TGTGCCAGCTGTAGGAACACTGAAGCTTTCTTT CASCRNTEAFF
few TRBJ2-5 TRBV5-1 TRBD1 TGCGCCAGCAGCTCGGGACAGGGCGATATAGAGACCCAGTACTTC CASSSGQGDIETQYF
- TRBJ2-3 TRBV7-9 - TGTGCCAGCAGCCCCGGGACCTCCCTAAGCACAGATACGCAGTATTTT CASSPGTSLSTDTQYF
- TRBJ1-5 TRBV12-5 TRBD1 TGTGCTAGTGGGCAATTCGGACAGGAGAATCAGCCCCAGCATTTT CASGQFGQENQPQHF
- TRBJ2-5 TRBV28 - TGTGCCAGCAAACAGGGGGGGGCTATAGATGAGCAGTACTTC CASKQGGAIDEQYF
- TRBJ1-2 TRBV24-1 - TGTGCCACCAGTGAGGGGGAGAACTATGGCTACACCTTC CATSEGENYGYTF
- TRBJ1-2 TRBV29-1 - TGCAGCGTTTCCCCCATTGGGCACTATGGCTACACCTTC CSVSPIGHYGYTF
- TRBJ2-3 TRBV2 - TGTGCCAGCAGTGAAGGCGGCTACACAGATACGCAGTATTTT CASSEGGYTDTQYF
- TRBJ2-7 TRBV18 - TGTGCCAGCTCACCATCTTACGGGAACAATCAGGGACCGAGCTACGAGCAGTACTTC CASSPSYGNNQGPSYEQYF
- TRBJ2-6 TRBV5-1 TRBD1 TGCGCCAGCAGCGCAGACAGGGCACTCTCTGGGGCCAACGTCCTGACTTTC CASSADRALSGANVLTF
- TRBJ1-1 TRBV3-1 - TGTGCCAGCAGCCAAGAAGGCCAGCAGGGTGAAGCTTTCTTT CASSQEGQQGEAFF